This T cell receptor (beta chain) came from a study of OX40 agonist ivuxolimab in advanced cancers. The wider study: The patients' treatment was ivuxolimab, an agonistic anti-OX40 (CD134) antibody. The dose of intravenous ivuxolimab that patients received every 2 weeks ranged from 0.01 to 10 mg/kg.

The ends lost 5 bases at V and 1 base at J; junction bases unmatched: 4. CDR3 length equals 15 residues. CDR1 SGHVS and CDR2 FNYEAQ come from the germline V gene. Sequencing used immunoSEQ multiplex PCR; TCRdb keeps in-frame clones, though not all of them. The sample lists tens of thousands of clones; 85% to 95% were seen once. Study-wide points: Dosing at 0.1 to 3.0 mg/kg was accompanied by clonal expansion of CD4+ and CD8+ blood T cells by week 6. Clonal expansion was among the lowest in partial responders at 0.1-3.0 mg/kg, especially CD8+.

As for this clone: Its target is not known.

This chain links TRBV7-6 with TRBJ1-5; 8 nucleotides align to TRBD1. The sequenced sample was CD4+ or CD8+ T cells sorted from blood, obtained in a trial of the OX40 agonist ivuxolimab. This TCR derives from an adult with an advanced solid tumor such as melanoma, head and neck, liver or kidney cancer. Here the CDR3 reads CASSQTGASNQPQHF. The CDR3 coding sequence is TGTGCCAGCAGCCAGACAGGGGCGAGCAATCAGCCCCAGCATTTT.